This T cell receptor beta chain was sequenced during a study of T cell repertoires in cytomegalovirus infection. Study-level background: Alongside well-studied HLA-B-restricted CMV epitopes, recently identified HLA-C-restricted CMV epitopes were also used. It can be stated that public TCR beta signatures indicated CMV infection as well as a matching HLA type.

Study-wide findings and caveats: Summed frequency of public TCR beta families distinguished CMV carriers with the relevant HLA.

TCRdb redid the calling of the reads with MiXCR, one entry per CDR3 protein. Of 45,000 to 60,000 distinct CDR3 sequences in the sample, around 20% are singletons; the top ten hold 55% to 65%. As regards this clonotype: Its cognate antigen is unknown.

The CDR3 length is 17 residues. CDR1 and CDR2 (germline): SGHVS, FQNEAQ. J was trimmed by 5 bases and V by 2 bases; bases with no gene match: 11. This chain connects TRBV7-8 to TRBJ1-1; 10 bases line up with TRBD1. The receptor was derived from a human donor in good health (CMV status not recorded). Some clones in this sample may be carry-over from other donors' samples. The specimen was CD8+ T cells from cultured PBMCs, collected from culture after CMV antigen stimulation. The CDR3 spells CASSLRLIGQGGTEAFF. The CDR3 DNA sequence: TGTGCCAGCAGCTTACGTCTTATCGGACAGGGGGGAACTGAAGCTTTCTTT.